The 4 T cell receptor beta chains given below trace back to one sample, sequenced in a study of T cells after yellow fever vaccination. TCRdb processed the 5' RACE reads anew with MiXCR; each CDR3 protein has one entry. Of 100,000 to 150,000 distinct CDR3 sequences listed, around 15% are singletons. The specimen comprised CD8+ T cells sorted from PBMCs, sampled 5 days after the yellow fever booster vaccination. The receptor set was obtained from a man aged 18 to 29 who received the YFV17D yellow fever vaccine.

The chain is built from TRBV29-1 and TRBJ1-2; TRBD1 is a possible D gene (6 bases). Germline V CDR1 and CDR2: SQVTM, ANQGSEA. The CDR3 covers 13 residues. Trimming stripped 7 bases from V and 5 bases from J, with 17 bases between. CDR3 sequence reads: CSAGPTGTYGYTF. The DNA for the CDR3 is TGCAGCGCTGGGCCGACAGGAACTTATGGCTACACCTTC.

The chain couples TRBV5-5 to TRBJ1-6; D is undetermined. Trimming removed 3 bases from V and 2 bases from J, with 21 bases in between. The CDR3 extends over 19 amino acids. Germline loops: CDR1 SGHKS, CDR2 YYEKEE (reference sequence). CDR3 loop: CASSSVWASANPYNSPLHF. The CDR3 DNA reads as TGTGCCAGCAGCTCCGTGTGGGCCAGCGCTAACCCCTATAATTCACCCCTCCACTTT.

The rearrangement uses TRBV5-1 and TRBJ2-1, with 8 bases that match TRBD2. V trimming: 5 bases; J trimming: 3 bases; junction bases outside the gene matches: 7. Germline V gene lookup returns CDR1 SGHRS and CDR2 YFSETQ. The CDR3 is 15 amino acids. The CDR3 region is CASRPAGELYNEQFF. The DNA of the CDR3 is TGCGCCAGCAGACCAGCGGGGGAGCTCTACAATGAGCAGTTCTTC.

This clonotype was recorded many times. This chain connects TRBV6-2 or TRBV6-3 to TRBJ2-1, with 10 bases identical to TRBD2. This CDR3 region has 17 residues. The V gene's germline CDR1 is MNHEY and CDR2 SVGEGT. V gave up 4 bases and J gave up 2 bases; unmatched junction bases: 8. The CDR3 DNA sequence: TGTGCCAGCAGTTGGCCCCTAGCGGGGGTACCCTACAATGAGCAGTTCTTC. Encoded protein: CASSWPLAGVPYNEQFF.